The present entry profiles one T cell receptor (beta chain) with its context. The CDR3 spans 14 residues. The germline gives CDR1 MNHEY, CDR2 SVGAGI. V was shortened by 6 bases and J by 4 bases, with 13 bases between the two germline ends. This sample was included in a study of blood T cell repertoires in COVID-19. Measured with immunoSEQ multiplex PCR; TCRdb has only the in-frame clones, and not every one. Found here are 120,000 to 150,000 clones, 84% of them singletons; the top ten hold less than 9%. Patients from Seattle were sampled longitudinally, starting during active infection. The source of this sequence is a man aged 25 to 45 with COVID-19, enrolled during active disease. The specimen sequenced was peripheral blood. This chain links TRBV6-5 with TRBJ2-1; tentatively, D is TRBD2 (6 bases). This chain's CDR3 is CASSRGTFYNEQFF. CDR3 bases: TGTGCCAGCAGCCGCGGGACTTTTTACAATGAGCAGTTCTTC.